The present entry profiles one T cell receptor (beta chain) with its context. Its matching antigen is unknown. From germline, CDR1 is SGHTA and CDR2 FQGNSA. V shed 1 base and J shed 0 bases, with 7 bases lying between them. There are 14 residues in the CDR3. Separate from the approximately 700-subject first cohort was the approximately 120-subject validation cohort, to which the donors belonged. Sequenced by immunoSEQ multiplex PCR; TCRdb stores in-frame clones only, minus some. Among about 56,000 clones listed, just over 90% were seen once. This entry comes from a study of cytomegalovirus exposure and HLA in healthy donors. In the study overall: According to later analysis, the same platform produced the 120 validation and under 750 first-cohort repertoires.

Study-wide results and limits: TCR clusters originating in the first cohort tended to co-occur in the roughly 120 validation repertoires, according to a later analysis.

The chain employs TRBV7-2 and TRBJ2-7; D remains unclear. The receptor's source is a young woman in good health and CMV-seropositive. The sequencing sample was made of PBMCs. The CDR3 region has the DNA TGTGCCAGCAGCTTAGACGCTAGCTCCTACGAGCAGTACTTC. Translation gives CASSLDASSYEQYF.